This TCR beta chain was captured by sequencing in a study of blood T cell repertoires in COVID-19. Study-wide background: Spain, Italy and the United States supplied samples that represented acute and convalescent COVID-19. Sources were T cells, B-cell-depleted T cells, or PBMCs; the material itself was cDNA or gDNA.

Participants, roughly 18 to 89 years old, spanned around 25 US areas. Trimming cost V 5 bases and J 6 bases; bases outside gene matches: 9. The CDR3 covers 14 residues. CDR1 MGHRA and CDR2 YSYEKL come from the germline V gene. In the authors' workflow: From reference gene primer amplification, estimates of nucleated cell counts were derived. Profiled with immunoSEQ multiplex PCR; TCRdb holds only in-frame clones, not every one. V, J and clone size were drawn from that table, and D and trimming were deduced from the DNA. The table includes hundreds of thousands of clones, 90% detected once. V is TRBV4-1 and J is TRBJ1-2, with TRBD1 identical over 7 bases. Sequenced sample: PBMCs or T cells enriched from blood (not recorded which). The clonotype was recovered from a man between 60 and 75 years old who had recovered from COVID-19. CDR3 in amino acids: CASSNYRDRDGYTF. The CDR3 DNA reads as TGCGCCAGCAGCAATTATAGAGACAGGGATGGCTACACCTTC.